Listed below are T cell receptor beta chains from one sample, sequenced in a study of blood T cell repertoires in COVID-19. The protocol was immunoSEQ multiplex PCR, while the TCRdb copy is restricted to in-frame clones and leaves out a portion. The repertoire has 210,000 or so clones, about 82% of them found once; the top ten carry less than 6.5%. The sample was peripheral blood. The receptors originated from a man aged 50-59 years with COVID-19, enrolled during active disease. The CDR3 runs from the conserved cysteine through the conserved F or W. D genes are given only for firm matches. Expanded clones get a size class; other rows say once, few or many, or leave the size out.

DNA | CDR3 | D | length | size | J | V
TGCAGTGCTAGTGGCCGGGACAGGGGACTCCAAGAGACCCAGTACTTC | CSASGRDRGLQETQYF | TRBD1 | 16 | - | TRBJ2-5 | TRBV20-1
TGTGCCAGCAGCTTAGCATGGGACAGGGTAGTGGAAGCTTTCTTT | CASSLAWDRVVEAFF | TRBD1 | 15 | - | TRBJ1-1 | TRBV7-9
TGTGCCACCAGCAGAGAACCAGGGCGGAACACTGAAGCTTTCTTT | CATSREPGRNTEAFF | - | 15 | - | TRBJ1-1 | TRBV15
TGCGCCAGCAGCCAAGATGACAGGGTATCCTACGAGCAGTACTTC | CASSQDDRVSYEQYF | TRBD1 | 15 | few | TRBJ2-7 | TRBV4-3
TGTGCCAGCAGCTCCGGGGAGGGCAATCAGCCCCAGCATTTT | CASSSGEGNQPQHF | - | 14 | - | TRBJ1-5 | TRBV7-9
TGTGCCAGCAGCTTAACTGGGACACCGTCCTACAATGAGCAGTTCTTC | CASSLTGTPSYNEQFF | - | 16 | - | TRBJ2-1 | TRBV7-3
TGTGCCAGCAGCCCCACCGGTGGCACAGGGACAGATACGCAGTATTTT | CASSPTGGTGTDTQYF | - | 16 | few | TRBJ2-3 | TRBV5-4
TGTGCCAGCAGTGATTACGGGAACACTGAAGCTTTCTTT | CASSDYGNTEAFF | - | 13 | few | TRBJ1-1 | TRBV2
TGTGCCACCAGCAGAGTCCCCCAGGGAAACACCGGGGAGCTGTTTTTT | CATSRVPQGNTGELFF | - | 16 | once | TRBJ2-2 | TRBV15
TGTGCCAGCAGCCAAGGCGGGGGCACCGGGGAGCTGTTTTTT | CASSQGGGTGELFF | TRBD2 | 14 | - | TRBJ2-2 | TRBV3-1/TRBV3-2
TGTGCCAGCAGCGTGGGACAGGGGCTTTGGGTAGCCAAAAACATTCAGTACTTC | CASSVGQGLWVAKNIQYF | TRBD1 | 18 | - | TRBJ2-4 | TRBV5-5
TGTGCCAGCAGCCAAGGACAGGGGGCGCGGGGCTACACCTTC | CASSQGQGARGYTF | TRBD1 | 14 | - | TRBJ1-2 | TRBV3-1/TRBV3-2
TGCGCCAGCAACGGACAGGGGGAGACCCAGTACTTC | CASNGQGETQYF | TRBD1 | 12 | - | TRBJ2-5 | TRBV5-1
TGTGCCAGCAGTTACTTGTTGGGACTAGCGGGGTCCCAAGAGACCCAGTACTTC | CASSYLLGLAGSQETQYF | TRBD2 | 18 | - | TRBJ2-5 | TRBV6-2/TRBV6-3
TGTGCCAGTGTGGACTATCTGGACATTCAGTACTTC | CASVDYLDIQYF | - | 12 | - | TRBJ2-4 | TRBV19
TGCGCCAGCAGCGTCGCTAGCGGGGGCGCCTACATGGAGACCCAGTACTTC | CASSVASGGAYMETQYF | TRBD2 | 17 | - | TRBJ2-5 | TRBV5-1
TGTGCCAGCAGCTCTAAGGGGAAGGGGAGGGAGGCTGAAGCTTTCTTT | CASSSKGKGREAEAFF | - | 16 | - | TRBJ1-1 | TRBV5-4
TGTGCCAGCTCCCTAGGGACAGGGGGCTTGAAGAACACTGAAGCTTTCTTT | CASSLGTGGLKNTEAFF | TRBD1 | 17 | - | TRBJ1-1 | TRBV18
TGCGCCAGCAGCCAGCGGGCAGCAACTAATGAAAAACTGTTTTTT | CASSQRAATNEKLFF | - | 15 | - | TRBJ1-4 | TRBV4-1
TGTGCCAGCTCCGATAGTACAGCAGCAACTAATGAAAAACTGTTTTTT | CASSDSTAATNEKLFF | - | 16 | - | TRBJ1-4 | TRBV2
TGCGCCAGCAGCCCAGAATATACTGCTTACTATGGCTACACCTTC | CASSPEYTAYYGYTF | - | 15 | - | TRBJ1-2 | TRBV4-3
TGTGCCAGTAGTATAAGGAAAGGAGGATATGAAGCTTTCTTT | CASSIRKGGYEAFF | - | 14 | - | TRBJ1-1 | TRBV19
TGCGCCAGCAGTCCCTCCGGGGACAGGGTAACCTCACCCCTCCACTTT | CASSPSGDRVTSPLHF | TRBD1 | 16 | - | TRBJ1-6 | TRBV5-1
TGTGCCAGCAGCGGGACAGTTTACGAGCAGTACTTC | CASSGTVYEQYF | TRBD1 | 12 | once | TRBJ2-7 | TRBV6-5
TGTGCCAGCTCACTACCGACAGGGTCAATCTCCTACGAGCAGTACTTC | CASSLPTGSISYEQYF | TRBD1 | 16 | - | TRBJ2-7 | TRBV18
TGTGCCAGCAGTACCCTTGACAGGCGTTCCTACAATGAGCAGTTCTTC | CASSTLDRRSYNEQFF | - | 16 | - | TRBJ2-1 | TRBV27
TGTGCCAGCAGCTTAAGTGGTCTGGGGCCGAACACTGAAGCTTTCTTT | CASSLSGLGPNTEAFF | - | 16 | - | TRBJ1-1 | TRBV7-9
TGTGCCAGCAGCTTTGGCTTTTTGAACACTGAAGCTTTCTTT | CASSFGFLNTEAFF | - | 14 | - | TRBJ1-1 | TRBV11-1
TGTGCCAGTAGTATAATGGGGACAGTTGATTCACCCCTCCACTTT | CASSIMGTVDSPLHF | TRBD1 | 15 | - | TRBJ1-6 | TRBV19
TGTGCCAGCAGCCAAGATCTACTAGTCTCCTACGAGCAGTACTTC | CASSQDLLVSYEQYF | - | 15 | - | TRBJ2-7 | TRBV4-2
TGCGCCAGCAGCTTGGGAGGGGGCGCTTACAATGAGCAGTTCTTC | CASSLGGGAYNEQFF | TRBD1 | 15 | - | TRBJ2-1 | TRBV5-1
TGTGCCATCAGTGACCTAAGTACTAACTATGGCTACACCTTC | CAISDLSTNYGYTF | - | 14 | - | TRBJ1-2 | TRBV10-3
TGTGCCAGCAGCCACAGACAGGGCCCGAACACCGGGGAGCTGTTTTTT | CASSHRQGPNTGELFF | TRBD1 | 16 | - | TRBJ2-2 | TRBV5-4
TGTGCCAGCAGTTACGCAGGGCCTAAAAATGAGCAGTTCTTC | CASSYAGPKNEQFF | - | 14 | - | TRBJ2-1 | TRBV6-6
TGCGCCAGCAGCGGACCTAGGAGCGGGGGCTACTACAATGAGCAGTTCTTC | CASSGPRSGGYYNEQFF | TRBD2 | 17 | - | TRBJ2-1 | TRBV4-3
TGTGCCAGCAGGGGGGGGGACCCCACAGATACGCAGTATTTT | CASRGGDPTDTQYF | TRBD2 | 14 | - | TRBJ2-3 | TRBV2
TGTGCCAGCAGCCAAGATAAGGTCGGGACAGGGTTGGAGACCCAGTACTTC | CASSQDKVGTGLETQYF | TRBD1 | 17 | - | TRBJ2-5 | TRBV3-1/TRBV3-2
TGTGCCAGCAGCGTAGACGGGGGGCTGGGTCAGCCCCAGCATTTT | CASSVDGGLGQPQHF | - | 15 | - | TRBJ1-5 | TRBV9
TGTGCCAGCAGCTTAGATCTTTTGGCGGGCGACTACAATGAGCAGTTCTTC | CASSLDLLAGDYNEQFF | - | 17 | - | TRBJ2-1 | TRBV11-2
TGTGCCAGTAGTATTGTGTTACCGAACGGGGAAAAACTGTTTTTT | CASSIVLPNGEKLFF | - | 15 | once | TRBJ1-4 | TRBV19
TGTGCCAGCAAGTACGGCCCGGGTCCAAAAACCAGCACAGATACGCAGTATTTT | CASKYGPGPKTSTDTQYF | - | 18 | - | TRBJ2-3 | TRBV9
TGTGCCAGTAGTATATCTAGCGGGGGTGTCCACAATGAGCAGTTCTTC | CASSISSGGVHNEQFF | TRBD2 | 16 | - | TRBJ2-1 | TRBV19
TGTGCCAGCAGCGAGGACAGGTTAAGGGGGTTTACAACTAATGAAAAACTGTTTTTT | CASSEDRLRGFTTNEKLFF | TRBD1 | 19 | - | TRBJ1-4 | TRBV7-8
TGTGCCAGCAGCCCACATACAGGGTCAGATACGCAGTATTTT | CASSPHTGSDTQYF | - | 14 | - | TRBJ2-3 | TRBV7-3
TGTGCCAGCAGCTTCGGACAGGGTGGGTCAGATACGCAGTATTTT | CASSFGQGGSDTQYF | TRBD1 | 15 | few | TRBJ2-3 | TRBV7-9
TGTGCCAGCAGCCCGAACAGTCGTTCCTACTATGGCTACACCTTC | CASSPNSRSYYGYTF | - | 15 | - | TRBJ1-2 | TRBV7-6
TGTGCCAGCAGCTCCGGGGACAGCGTTGACTATGGCTACACCTTC | CASSSGDSVDYGYTF | TRBD1 | 15 | - | TRBJ1-2 | TRBV5-4
TGTGCCAGCAGTGACGGGACTAGCGGCACAGATACGCAGTATTTT | CASSDGTSGTDTQYF | TRBD2 | 15 | few | TRBJ2-3 | TRBV6-4
TGTGCCACCGAGGACAGCTCTAGCACAGATACGCAGTATTTT | CATEDSSSTDTQYF | - | 14 | - | TRBJ2-3 | TRBV13
TGTGCCTGGAGTGTCGGGTTGAATCAGCCCCAGCATTTT | CAWSVGLNQPQHF | - | 13 | - | TRBJ1-5 | TRBV30
TGTGCCAGCAGTAGCCTAGCGGGTAGCTCCTACAATGAGCAGTTCTTC | CASSSLAGSSYNEQFF | TRBD2 | 16 | - | TRBJ2-1 | TRBV25-1
TGTGCCAGCAGCAATCCTCAGGGGCGTGAGCAGTTCTTC | CASSNPQGREQFF | - | 13 | - | TRBJ2-1 | TRBV5-5
TGTGCCAGCAGCCAAAGTAGGGGAAACTATGGCTACACCTTC | CASSQSRGNYGYTF | - | 14 | - | TRBJ1-2 | TRBV14
TGTGCCAGCAGCCTTTCTCTAGTCTACGAGCAGTACTTC | CASSLSLVYEQYF | - | 13 | - | TRBJ2-7 | TRBV4-2
TGTGCCAGCACTCCGACGGACAGAGGTATAAATGAGCAGTTCTTC | CASTPTDRGINEQFF | - | 15 | - | TRBJ2-1 | TRBV25-1
TGTGCCAGTAGTGGATACAGGGGGGACTATGGCTACACCTTC | CASSGYRGDYGYTF | TRBD1 | 14 | - | TRBJ1-2 | TRBV19